This TCR beta chain was found in a study of blood T cell repertoires in COVID-19 (dated by TCRdb to 2020 to 2022). In terms of the full investigation: Samples from collaborators originated in the United States, Italy and Spain and spanned both the acute and convalescent phases of COVID-19. The prospective study material was composed of cDNA or gDNA derived from T cells, B-cell-depleted T cells, or PBMCs. The dataset comprised deeply sampled blood TCRbeta repertoires from subjects exposed to, actively infected with, or recovered from COVID-19. The repertoires were released in a freely available public database meant as a resource for research on the immune response to SARS-CoV-2. The samples were drawn from two sources: the first 160 participants of the ongoing ImmuneRACE study, and 1,200 or so subjects contributed by 6 global collaborators. A de-identified subject ID, COVID-19 status, age in years and sex were almost always included in the sample metadata. HLA class I and class II types, where available, came from metadata supplied by the sample provider rather than from assay-based typing. Overall study outcomes, separate from this receptor: Clinical and demographic metadata were provided uncurated, with the amount varying by source and participant.

Collaborating institutions collected whole blood in K2EDTA tubes following their own protocols. For TCRbeta analysis, collaborators shipped samples as frozen whole blood, isolated PBMCs, or DNA extracted from either of those sample types. CDR1 is given as LGHNA and CDR2 as YSLEER, both from the germline V gene. From cysteine to phenylalanine, the CDR3 is 15 amino acids long. Only CDR3 DNA is held: 45 bases, read in frame from base 1. Trimming removed 1 base from V and 2 bases from J; the gene matches leave 0 bases unexplained. TCRbeta CDR3 regions were amplified from genomic DNA by means of the immunoSEQ Assay, a bias-controlled multiplex PCR. Regarding the original processing steps: The number of nucleated cells in each sample was estimated by amplification of reference gene primers within the assay. To quantify the absolute abundance of each unique TCRbeta CDR3 rearrangement, sequence reads were collapsed and filtered. Productive Simpson clonality was computed per sample as the square root of Simpson's diversity index over productive rearrangements. The immuneACCESS repertoire file appears here via TCRdb, limited to in-frame rearrangements. These files lack a portion of the clones; in checked studies, under half of the deficit traces to unresolved V genes, and the cause of the others is not known. From that table come the V and J calls and clone size; the DNA was used to work out D and trimming. The sample has more than 65,000 clones on record, less than 90% of them singletons. Together, the top ten hold around 3.3% of the sample.

Turning to this clone: Its antigen is currently not known. The sample holds no much larger clone one base away, and base qualities are not on file.

The sequencing sample was made of peripheral blood. The chain joins TRBV4-3 to TRBJ1-3; the junction holds 9 bases that match TRBD1. The sequence was collected from a man in his fifties or sixties with acute or convalescent COVID-19. The DNA is as follows: TGCGCCAGCAGCCAAGGGACAGGGGCTGGAAACACCATATATTTT. It translates to CASSQGTGAGNTIYF.